This T cell receptor (beta chain) was sequenced in a study of T and B cells in COVID-19 patients. To note about this clonotype: What it recognizes is unknown.

TRB rearrangements were amplified by multiplex PCR with BIOMED2 TRB-A/B primers. TCRdb processed the multiplex PCR reads anew with MiXCR; each CDR3 protein has one entry. This sample yields nearly 15,000 distinct CDR3 sequences, of which 25% to 30% are seen a single time; approximately 1.1% belongs to the top ten. Study results and limitations: Clonality of TRB repertoires was high in active COVID-19; recovery brought above-healthy diversity and richness.

Each TRB amplification used roughly 250-550 ng of genomic DNA from blood. V shed 4 bases, J shed 4 bases, and the junction held 9 bases outside the gene matches. CDR3 length: 14 residues. Germline V gives CDR1 GTSNPN, CDR2 SVGIG (reference sequence). The material sequenced was blood. The TCR originated in a human donor who had recovered from COVID-19. The chain has TRBV30 and TRBJ1-1, with 7 positions matching TRBD1. DNA for the CDR3: TGTGCCTGGATTAAGGACAGGCGGGGCACTGAAGCTTTCTTT. Its protein product is CAWIKDRRGTEAFF.